One sample yielded the 23 T cell receptor beta chains listed below, sequenced in a study of shared clonotypes between healthy human individuals. The protocol was immunoSEQ multiplex PCR, while the TCRdb copy is restricted to in-frame clones and leaves out a portion. The repertoire holds some 1 million clones, with approximately 76% as singletons. The material sequenced was memory CD4+ T cells sorted from blood. The subset: CD45RA-negative fraction. The receptors here all came from a man aged 18 to 29 in good health.

CDR3 coding DNA: TGTGCCACCAGCAGAGATAGGCTAGCGGGTATCCACGAGCAGTACTTC. It encodes CATSRDRLAGIHEQYF. The chain couples TRBV15 to TRBJ2-7; 8 bases agree with TRBD2. V gave up 0 bases and J gave up 5 bases; unmatched junction bases: 9. Germline V gene sequence: CDR1 LNHNV, CDR2 YYDKDF (reference sequence). The CDR3 sequence is 16 residues long.

This sequence joins TRBV5-1 and TRBJ2-5; 9 bases are a match to TRBD1. V gave up 5 bases and J gave up 2 bases; unmatched junction bases: 4. Germline assignment: CDR1 SGHRS and CDR2 YFSETQ. This CDR3 has 14 amino acids. CDR3 region: CASRRTGAQETQYF. Here the CDR3 DNA reads TGCGCCAGCAGGCGGACAGGGGCTCAAGAGACCCAGTACTTC.

This clone was observed once. The chain carries TRBV5-1 and TRBJ2-2; 10 bases agree with TRBD1. In germline, CDR1 is SGHRS, CDR2 YFSETQ. The CDR3 is 15 residues long. V was pared by 7 bases and J by 5 bases, with 8 bases of the junction left unmatched. Here the CDR3 DNA reads TGCGCCAGCTCTAAGGGGACAGGGGATACCGGGGAGCTGTTTTTT. It translates to CASSKGTGDTGELFF.

This chain connects TRBV4-2 to TRBJ2-2; the D gene could be TRBD1 or TRBD2 (6 bases each). Germline V gene lookup returns CDR1 LGHNA and CDR2 YNFKEQ. Trimming left V 3 bases short and J 4 bases short, with 12 bases between. The CDR3 spans 15 residues. CDR3 coding DNA: TGTGCCAGCAGCCATGGGGGGCCGAGCACCGGGGAGCTGTTTTTT. The encoded protein is CASSHGGPSTGELFF.

The chain has TRBV6-5 and TRBJ1-5; D might be TRBD1 (5 bases). Trimming shortened V by 8 bases and J by 6 bases, and 14 bases separated the two germline ends. The V gene's germline CDR1 is MNHEY and CDR2 SVGAGI. The CDR3 extends over 13 amino acids. CDR3 loop: CASRSRGSQPQHF. The CDR3 DNA follows: TGTGCCAGCCGGAGCCGGGGGAGTCAGCCCCAGCATTTT.

In its sample, this clone was seen many times. The chain uses TRBV30 and TRBJ1-1; tentatively, D is TRBD1 (5 bases). CDR1 and CDR2 from the germline V gene are GTSNPN and SVGIG (reference sequence). V was trimmed by 0 bases and J by 1 base, leaving 9 bases between them. This CDR3 comprises 14 residues. The CDR3 spells CAWSVQRGNTEAFF. The CDR3, as DNA: TGTGCCTGGAGTGTACAAAGGGGGAACACTGAAGCTTTCTTT.

As for this clone: The identical CDR3 is also encoded by other nucleotide sequences in the sample. This chain links TRBV2 with TRBJ1-5; D is undetermined. The CDR3 runs 11 residues. V dropped 5 bases and J dropped 6 bases, with 5 bases sitting between them. The germline V gene has CDR1 SNHLY and CDR2 FYNNEI. The CDR3: CASSLGQPQHF. CDR3 bases: TGTGCCAGCAGTCTAGGTCAGCCCCAGCATTTT.

The chain has TRBV19 and TRBJ1-2, with 9 bases identical to TRBD1. The CDR3 runs 19 residues. Germline V gives CDR1 LNHDA, CDR2 SQIVND (reference sequence). The ends lost 0 bases at V and 0 bases at J; junction bases unmatched: 11. The CDR3: CASSIDPGQGISTNYGYTF. The CDR3 DNA follows: TGTGCCAGTAGTATAGATCCTGGACAGGGGATTTCGACTAACTATGGCTACACCTTC.

V is TRBV13 and J is TRBJ2-3, with 7 bases matching TRBD2. The CDR3 length is 17 residues. J gave up 3 bases and V 2 bases, and 11 bases lay outside the gene matches. Germline V gene lookup returns CDR1 PRHDT and CDR2 FYEKMQ (reference sequence). CDR3 protein: CASSLKMAGVGTDTQYF. CDR3 nucleotide sequence: TGTGCCAGCAGCTTAAAGATGGCGGGGGTCGGTACAGATACGCAGTATTTT.

This chain connects TRBV5-4 to TRBJ2-5, with 8 bases matching TRBD2. Germline loops: CDR1 SGHNT, CDR2 YYREEE (reference sequence). The length of the CDR3 is 15 residues. J gave up 5 bases and V 0 bases, and 6 bases lay outside the gene matches. In nucleotides, the CDR3 is TGTGCCAGCAGCTTGGGAGGCGGGAGGAGGGAGACCCAGTACTTC. Translating gives CASSLGGGRRETQYF. The whole variable domain, remainder taken from reference TRBV5-4 and TRBJ2-5, is ETGVTQSPTHLIKTRGQQVTLRCSSQSGHNTVSWYQQALGQGPQFIFQYYREEENGRGNFPPRFSGLQFPNYSSELNVNALELDDSALYLCASSLGGGRRETQYFGPGTRLLVL.

The chain carries TRBV15 and TRBJ2-7, with TRBD1 matching over 11 bases. The CDR3 runs to 15 residues. The germline CDR1 and CDR2 sequences are LNHNV and YYDKDF (reference sequence). V dropped 5 bases and J dropped 0; count of bases not matched to a gene: 3. CDR3 loop: CATSLGTGGSYEQYF. The CDR3, as DNA: TGTGCCACCAGCTTAGGGACAGGGGGCTCCTACGAGCAGTACTTC. Using reference TRBV15 and TRBJ2-7 for the parts outside the CDR3, the full variable domain is DAMVIQNPRYQVTQFGKPVTLSCSQTLNHNVMYWYQQKSSQAPKLLFHYYDKDFNNEADTPDNFQSRRPNTSFCFLDIRSPGLGDTAMYLCATSLGTGGSYEQYFGPGTRLTVT.

The chain employs TRBV15 and TRBJ2-1; 9 bases line up with TRBD1. CDR1 LNHNV and CDR2 YYDKDF come from the germline V gene (reference sequence). The V gene end was trimmed by 6 bases and the J gene end by 6 bases; junction bases not matched to a gene: 6. The CDR3 has 14 amino acids. CDR3 nucleotide sequence: TGTGCCACCAGGACAGGGGGAGTTTTCAATGAGCAGTTCTTC. Residues: CATRTGGVFNEQFF.

The V and J genes are TRBV25-1 and TRBJ2-2, with no clear D. The germline V and J ends were trimmed by 6 bases and 2 bases, with 4 bases remaining between them. Germline CDR1 reads MGHDK; CDR2 reads SYGVNS. The CDR3 has 12 amino acids. DNA for the CDR3: TGTGCCAGCAGGATTAACACCGGGGAGCTGTTTTTT. The encoded protein is CASRINTGELFF.

The chain has TRBV7-2 and TRBJ2-2; D call uncertain. The CDR3 loop spans 14 amino acids. V dropped 5 bases and J dropped 1 base, with 8 bases sitting between them. The germline V gene has CDR1 SGHTA and CDR2 FQGNSA. The CDR3, as DNA: TGTGCCAGCAGCAACCGACAGAACACCGGGGAGCTGTTTTTT. Protein product: CASSNRQNTGELFF.

This chain joins TRBV18 and TRBJ1-3, with no clear D. Trimming took off 3 bases at V and 0 bases at J, with 12 bases between the two ends. The CDR3 is 16 residues long. CDR1 KGHSH and CDR2 LQKENI come from the germline V gene. The CDR3 region is CASSPDPFSSGNTIYF. The CDR3 DNA sequence: TGTGCCAGCTCACCGGATCCCTTTTCCTCTGGAAACACCATATATTTT.

The chain joins TRBV5-1 to TRBJ2-1; unclear D gene. Trimming stripped 0 bases from V and 7 bases from J, with 8 bases between. The CDR3 totals 13 residues. Germline V gene sequence: CDR1 SGHRS, CDR2 YFSETQ. The CDR3 nucleotides are TGCGCCAGCAGCTTGGACTTGGAAAATGAGCAGTTCTTC. This encodes CASSLDLENEQFF.

Note on this clone: A much bigger clone sits one base away, suggesting this may be a read error. The same CDR3 also results from other DNA sequences found in this sample. The gene calls are TRBV5-6 and TRBJ2-7; D is undetermined. CDR1 SGHDT and CDR2 YYEEEE come from the germline V gene. The CDR3 is made up of 11 amino acids. The V gene lost 3 bases and the J gene lost 3 bases, with 4 bases spanning the gap. The CDR3 spells CASSSFYEQYF. The CDR3 DNA sequence: TGTGCCAGCAGCTCATTCTACGAGCAGTACTTC.

As DNA, the CDR3 is TGTGCCAGTAGTACGGGCCAGACGGCTAATGAAAAACTGTTTTTT. Translation gives CASSTGQTANEKLFF. This chain links TRBV19 with TRBJ1-4, with D unresolved. Trimming cost V 4 bases and J 3 bases, with 12 bases left between them. Germline lookup yields CDR1 LNHDA and CDR2 SQIVND (reference sequence). The CDR3 totals 15 residues.

This clone was seen more than once but under ten times. This chain connects TRBV19 to TRBJ1-2, with D possibly matching TRBD1 (6 bases). Germline V gene data show CDR1 as LNHDA and CDR2 as SQIVND (reference sequence). The germline V and J ends were trimmed by 5 bases and 4 bases, with 17 bases remaining between them. The CDR3 is 15 amino acids. CDR3 residues: CASSAAWDTRYGYTF. In DNA form, the CDR3 reads TGTGCCAGTAGTGCGGCTTGGGACACCCGCTATGGCTACACCTTC.

A few counts support this clone. The gene calls are TRBV6-6 and TRBJ2-7; tentative D call: TRBD1 (6 bases). V shed 0 bases and J shed 6 bases, with 12 bases lying between them. Germline CDR1 is MNHNY and CDR2 is SVGAGI (reference sequence). CDR3 length equals 14 residues. CDR3 in DNA: TGTGCCAGCAGTTACTCCCAGGGGCTAGGCGAGCAGTACTTC. It is translated as CASSYSQGLGEQYF.

The chain links TRBV5-1 to TRBJ1-2; unclear D gene. V dropped 1 base and J dropped 4 bases, with 14 bases sitting between them. The CDR3 spans 15 residues. Per germline, CDR1 SGHRS and CDR2 YFSETQ. The CDR3 DNA is TGCGCCAGCAGCTTGAACGCGGGAGGGTCCTATGGCTACACCTTC. It specifies CASSLNAGGSYGYTF.

The chain employs TRBV5-4 and TRBJ2-3, with 10 bases matching TRBD2. Germline assignment: CDR1 SGHNT and CDR2 YYREEE (reference sequence). The CDR3 runs to 18 residues. V lost 4 bases and J lost 2; bases outside the gene matches: 13. CDR3 protein: CASSTRTSGNYFTDTQYF. The CDR3 DNA follows: TGTGCCAGCAGCACCCGGACTAGCGGTAACTACTTCACAGATACGCAGTATTTT. Combining the CDR3 with reference TRBV5-4 and TRBJ2-3 gives the whole variable domain ETGVTQSPTHLIKTRGQQVTLRCSSQSGHNTVSWYQQALGQGPQFIFQYYREEENGRGNFPPRFSGLQFPNYSSELNVNALELDDSALYLCASSTRTSGNYFTDTQYFGPGTRLTVL.

CDR3 in amino acids: CASSLATVYTEAFF. DNA for the CDR3: TGCGCCAGCAGCCTTGCAACGGTTTACACTGAAGCTTTCTTT. The chain uses TRBV5-1 and TRBJ1-1, with D unclear. The length of the CDR3 is 14 residues. The V end was cut by 4 bases, the J end by 3 bases, with 13 bases between. Germline V gene lookup returns CDR1 SGHRS and CDR2 YFSETQ.